This T cell receptor (beta chain) was recorded in a study of neurological immune-mediated disorders (dated by TCRdb to the late 2010s). Looking at the study overall: The study compared peripheral blood TCR-beta repertoires of HTLV-I-associated myelopathy (HAM/TSP) patients, multiple sclerosis patients and healthy controls using UMI-based sequencing. The cohort included approximately 68 subjects: 14 with HAM/TSP, about 35 with multiple sclerosis, and some 20 healthy controls. Longitudinal HAM/TSP and healthy donors had 3 time-points each (roughly 3-40 month intervals). The 100 to 110 TCR-beta libraries covered PBMC samples along with longitudinal samples, technical triplicates, and paired sorted CD4+ and CD8+ T-cell subsets. Broad study findings and their caveats: Expanded clones from different subjects shared no identical CDR3 amino acid sequences, which suggests that TCR-beta repertoires were private in all groups. TCR clonal expansion was highest in HAM/TSP patients and lowest in MS patients, with MS patients falling below even healthy controls.

CDR1 and CDR2 are read off the germline V gene as ENHRY and SYGVKD. Including both end residues, the CDR3 is 12 amino acids long. Only the CDR3 region is kept as DNA, spanning 36 bases read in frame from base 1. In light of the paper, this sample's time point label describes: longitudinal time-point 2. Libraries from unsorted PBMCs were made from 2 million PBMCs kept in RNAlater at -80 degrees C until RNA extraction. Peripheral blood was subjected to Ficoll-Hypaque density gradient centrifugation to isolate PBMCs, which were then cryopreserved in liquid nitrogen. As concerns this clonotype: This clone's antigen is unknown. Without the conserved terminal phenylalanine or tryptophan, this CDR3 likely stems from a read error.

cDNA synthesis used template-switch 5'RACE with a primer carrying a 10-nucleotide random unique molecular identifier tagging each TCR transcript. Every sequencing run covered 15-18 subjects and yielded more than 170 million TCR-beta sequences. The RNeasy kit was used for extraction of total RNA. TCR-beta VDJ regions were amplified with primers for the TCR constant region and the 5'RACE anchor, using the KAPA Real-time Library Amplification kit. Sample indexes and Illumina adaptors were added in a first PCR, and a second PCR then increased library yield. The roughly 650 bp TCR product was size-selected on a 2% E-gel SizeSelection system after Ampure bead purification. Library quality was checked on a Bioanalyzer, concentration was measured with Qubit, and libraries were quantified with the Kapa Library Quantification kit before pooling. Paired-end 2 x 150 bp sequencing of the libraries was performed on an Illumina HiSeq 2500. To increase sequence diversity, roughly 24-32% phiX was spiked into each library pool. In the authors' own workflow: Quality-filtered reads were processed with the UMI-based MiGEC pipeline, which removed over 80% of raw TCR sequences during error correction. IMGT germline references were used for alignment of VDJ genes, and clonotypes were defined by a unique CDR3 amino acid sequence together with V-J genes. Clonal expansion, Shannon diversity and CDR3 relatedness were evaluated with VDJtools (CalcPairwiseDistances, ClusterSamples), while phylogenetic trees were built in CLCbio workbench. A clone was classed as expanded if it had 8 or more unique UMIs, a cutoff based on coefficient-of-variation modelling across technical triplicates. TCRdb's own reprocessing of the public reads used fastp at Q25 and MiXCR and kept productive beta chains. Every distinct CDR3 protein forms one entry, paired with its most common genes and DNA. In this record, the V and J calls reflect TCRdb's handling and not the investigators' own analysis. In all, the sample holds 70,000 to 95,000 distinct CDR3 sequences, and over 10% of those were seen once. The ten largest clones add up to approximately 5% of the sample.

The V and J segments used are TRBV10-3 and TRBJ2-5, with an unclear D gene assignment. This sequence originates from a female donor with HTLV-1-associated myelopathy (HAM/TSP). The sequenced material came from PBMCs. The CDR3: CAISEAQENQYL. In nucleotides, the sequence is TGTGCCATCTCAGAGGCACAAGAGAACCAGTACCTC.